This T cell receptor (beta chain) came from a study of breast tumors, draining lymph nodes, adjacent tissues. General study results and limits: Compared with basal-like, luminal-like tumors shared significantly more repertoire with nontumor tissue.

Samples came from axillary lymph nodes draining the breast cancer. A single record per CDR3 protein comes from TCRdb applying MiXCR to the multiplex PCR reads. Here the sample spans 270,000 or so distinct CDR3 sequences, 30% being singletons. Trimming took 5 bases from V and 7 from J, leaving 15 bases between them. The CDR3 covers 14 residues. CDR1 and CDR2 (germline): SGHNT, YENEEA. This clonotype has just a few counts. Its antigen remains unidentified. The V call is TRBV11-3, the J call TRBJ2-1, with D unresolved. The clonotype comes from a female donor with breast cancer. Some clones in this sample may be carry-over from other donors' samples. Sequences were obtained from axillary lymph node tissue. DNA of the CDR3: TGTGCCAGCAGCCAAGTGCGTCGAGAGAATGAGCAGTTCTTC. It codes for CASSQVRRENEQFF.